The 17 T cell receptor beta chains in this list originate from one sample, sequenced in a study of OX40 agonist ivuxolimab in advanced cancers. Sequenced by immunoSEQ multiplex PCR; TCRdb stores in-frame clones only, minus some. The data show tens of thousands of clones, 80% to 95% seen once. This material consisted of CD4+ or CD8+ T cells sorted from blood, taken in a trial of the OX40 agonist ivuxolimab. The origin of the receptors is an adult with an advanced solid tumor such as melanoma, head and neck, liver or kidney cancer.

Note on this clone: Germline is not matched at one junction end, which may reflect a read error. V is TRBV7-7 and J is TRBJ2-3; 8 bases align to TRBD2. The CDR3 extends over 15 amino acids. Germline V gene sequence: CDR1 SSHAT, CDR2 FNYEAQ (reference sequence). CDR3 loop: CASSYGLAGTDTQYF. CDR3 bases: TGTGCTAGCAGCTACGGACTAGCCGGCACAGATACGCAGTATTTT.

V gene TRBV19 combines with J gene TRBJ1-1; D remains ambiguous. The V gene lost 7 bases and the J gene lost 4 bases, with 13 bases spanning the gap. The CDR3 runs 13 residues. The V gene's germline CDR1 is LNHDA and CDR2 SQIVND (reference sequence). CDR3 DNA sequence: TGTGCCAGTATGATCCCGGGCAGCACTGAAGCTTTCTTT. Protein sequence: CASMIPGSTEAFF.

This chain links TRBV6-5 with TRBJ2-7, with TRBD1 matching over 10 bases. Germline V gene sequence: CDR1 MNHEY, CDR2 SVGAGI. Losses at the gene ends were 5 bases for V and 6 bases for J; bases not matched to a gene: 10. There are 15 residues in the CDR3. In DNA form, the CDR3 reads TGTGCCAGCAGTCCCCCGGGACAGGGGTTTCGCGAGCAGTACTTC. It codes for CASSPPGQGFREQYF.

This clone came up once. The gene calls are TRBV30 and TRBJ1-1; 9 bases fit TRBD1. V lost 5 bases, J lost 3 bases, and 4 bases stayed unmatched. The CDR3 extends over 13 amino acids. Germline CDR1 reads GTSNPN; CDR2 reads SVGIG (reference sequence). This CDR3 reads CAWDRGADTEAFF. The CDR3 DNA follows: TGTGCCTGGGACAGGGGGGCCGACACTGAAGCTTTCTTT.

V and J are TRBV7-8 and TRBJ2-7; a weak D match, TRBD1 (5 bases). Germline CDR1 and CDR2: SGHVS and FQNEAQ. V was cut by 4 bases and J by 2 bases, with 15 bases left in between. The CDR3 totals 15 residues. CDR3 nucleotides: TGTGCCAGCAGCTCGACTCGACAGAGCCCCTACGAGCAGTACTTC. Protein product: CASSSTRQSPYEQYF.

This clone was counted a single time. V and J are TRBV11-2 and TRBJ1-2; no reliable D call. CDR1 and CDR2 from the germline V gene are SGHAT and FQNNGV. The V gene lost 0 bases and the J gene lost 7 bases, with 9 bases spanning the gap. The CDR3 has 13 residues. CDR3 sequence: CASSLDGSSGYTF. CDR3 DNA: TGTGCCAGCAGCTTAGACGGGTCCTCTGGCTACACCTTC.

The CDR3 is CASSHGGGRIYEQYF. DNA of the CDR3: TGTGCCAGCAGTCATGGGGGGGGGCGAATCTACGAGCAGTACTTC. The V gene is TRBV6-5, the J gene TRBJ2-7; weak D call: TRBD2 (7 bases). The germline gives CDR1 MNHEY, CDR2 SVGAGI. The CDR3 is 15 amino acids. V lost 5 bases to trimming and J lost 3 bases, with 17 bases between them.

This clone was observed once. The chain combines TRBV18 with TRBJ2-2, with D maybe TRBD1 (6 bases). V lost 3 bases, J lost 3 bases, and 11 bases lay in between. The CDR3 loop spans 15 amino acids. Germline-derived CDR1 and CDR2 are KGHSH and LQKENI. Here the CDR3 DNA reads TGTGCCAGCTCACCTCTAAGGACAGACACCGGGGAGCTGTTTTTT. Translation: CASSPLRTDTGELFF.

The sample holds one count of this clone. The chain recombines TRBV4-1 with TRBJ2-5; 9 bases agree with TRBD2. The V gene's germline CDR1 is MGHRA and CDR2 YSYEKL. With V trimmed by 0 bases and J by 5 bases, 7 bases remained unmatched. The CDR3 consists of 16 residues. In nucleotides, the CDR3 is TGCGCCAGCAGCCAAGATGGTAGCGGGGGATCTGAGACCCAGTACTTC. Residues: CASSQDGSGGSETQYF.

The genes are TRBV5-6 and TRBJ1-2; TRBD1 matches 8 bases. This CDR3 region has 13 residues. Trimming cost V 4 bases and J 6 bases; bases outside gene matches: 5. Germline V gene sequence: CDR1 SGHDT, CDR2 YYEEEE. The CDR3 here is CASSPTGADGYTF. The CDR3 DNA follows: TGTGCCAGCAGCCCGACAGGGGCGGATGGCTACACCTTC. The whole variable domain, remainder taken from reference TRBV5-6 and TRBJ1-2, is DAGVTQSPTHLIKTRGQQVTLRCSPKSGHDTVSWYQQALGQGPQFIFQYYEEEERQRGNFPDRFSGHQFPNYSSELNVNALLLGDSALYLCASSPTGADGYTFGSGTRLTVV.

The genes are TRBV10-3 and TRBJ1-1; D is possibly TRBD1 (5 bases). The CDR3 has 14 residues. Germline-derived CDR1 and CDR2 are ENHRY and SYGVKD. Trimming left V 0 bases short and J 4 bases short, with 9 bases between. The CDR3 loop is CAISESGVITEAFF. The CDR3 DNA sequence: TGTGCCATCAGTGAGTCGGGGGTGATCACTGAAGCTTTCTTT.

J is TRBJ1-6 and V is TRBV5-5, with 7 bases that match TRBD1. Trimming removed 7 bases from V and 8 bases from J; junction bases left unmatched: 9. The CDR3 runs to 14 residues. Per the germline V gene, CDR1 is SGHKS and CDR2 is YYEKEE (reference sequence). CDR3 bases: TGTGCCAGCGGAGGACAGGTCTTCTATTCACCCCTCCACTTT. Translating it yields CASGGQVFYSPLHF.

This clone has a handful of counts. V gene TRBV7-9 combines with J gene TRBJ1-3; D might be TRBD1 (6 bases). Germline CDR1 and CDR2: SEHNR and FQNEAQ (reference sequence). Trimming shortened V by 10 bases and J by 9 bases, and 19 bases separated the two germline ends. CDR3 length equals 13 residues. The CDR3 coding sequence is TGTGCCACTCACTCGGACAGTCGGGGCACCATATATTTT. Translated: CATHSDSRGTIYF.

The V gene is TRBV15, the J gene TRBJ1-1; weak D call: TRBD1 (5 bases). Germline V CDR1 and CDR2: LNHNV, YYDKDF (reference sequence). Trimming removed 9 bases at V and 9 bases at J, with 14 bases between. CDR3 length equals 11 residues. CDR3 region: CATTTRGQAFF. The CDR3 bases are TGTGCCACTACTACTCGGGGCCAAGCTTTCTTT.

This CDR3 is CASSPPGSGDTDTQYF. CDR3 DNA sequence: TGTGCCAGCAGTCCACCCGGGTCGGGAGACACAGATACGCAGTATTTT. The chain links TRBV7-9 to TRBJ2-3; D might be TRBD2 (6 bases). The CDR3 contains 16 residues. Germline assignment: CDR1 SEHNR and CDR2 FQNEAQ (reference sequence). The V and J ends lost 6 bases and 2 bases respectively, with 18 bases between them.

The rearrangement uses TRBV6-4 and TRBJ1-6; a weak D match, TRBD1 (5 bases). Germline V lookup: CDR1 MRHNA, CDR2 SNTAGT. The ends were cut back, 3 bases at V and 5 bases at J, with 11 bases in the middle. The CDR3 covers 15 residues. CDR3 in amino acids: CASSDEGINNSPLHF. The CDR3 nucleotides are TGTGCCAGCAGTGATGAGGGGATTAATAATTCACCCCTCCACTTT.

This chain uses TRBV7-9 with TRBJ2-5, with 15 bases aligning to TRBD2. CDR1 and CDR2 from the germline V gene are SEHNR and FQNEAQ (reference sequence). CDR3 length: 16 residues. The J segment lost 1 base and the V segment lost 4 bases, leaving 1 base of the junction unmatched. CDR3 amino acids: CASSSGLAGGQETQYF. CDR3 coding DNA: TGTGCCAGCAGCTCGGGACTAGCGGGGGGCCAAGAGACCCAGTACTTC.